The sample holds many counts of the clone carrying this T cell receptor beta chain. Its antigen is not identified. Losses at the gene ends were 3 bases for V and 3 bases for J; bases not matched to a gene: 21. The germline V gene has CDR1 MNHEY and CDR2 SVGAGI. The CDR3 contains 22 residues. The diagnoses drew upon clinical symptoms, serum thyroxine and TRAb, thyroid ultrasound and orbital computed tomography. TCR beta CDR3 sequences were amplified from RNA transcripts. Primed by the HTBI set, a first-round RT-PCR was run on the TCR CDR3. TCRdb fed the multiplex PCR reads into MiXCR, producing one record per CDR3 protein. Among 500,000 to 600,000 distinct CDR3 sequences listed, over 15% were seen once. The data originate from a study of T cells in Graves' hyperthyroidism and ophthalmopathy. Study-wide results and limits: For ophthalmopathy, model prediction preceded onset by a median about 6.4 months. From stable hyperthyroidism, ophthalmopathy was set apart by a 13 V-J model. The majority of expanded thyroid clonotypes above 0.001 also appeared in blood.

The source of this sequence is a woman in her late teens or twenties with Graves' hyperthyroidism. The sample taken for sequencing was blood. The chain recombines TRBV6-5 with TRBJ2-2; 11 bases are a match to TRBD2. CDR3 nucleotides: TGTGCCAGCAGTTATCCCCAACACTCCGGACTAGCGGGCAACCCGGACACCGGGGAGCTGTTTTTT. It specifies CASSYPQHSGLAGNPDTGELFF.